Each of the 25 T cell receptor beta chains below was sequenced from the same sample in a study of T cell responses to AZD1222 COVID-19 vaccine. The table came from immunoSEQ multiplex PCR; TCRdb's copy has only in-frame clones and leaves some out. This table has about 130,000 clones, over 85% appearing once. Here the sequenced sample was peripheral blood, taken on day 0 of AZD1222 vaccination. Source of these receptors: an adult in good health.

This clone was seen a handful of times. The CDR3 sequence is CAIRDRQNTEAFF. Here the CDR3 DNA reads TGTGCCATCAGGGACCGTCAGAACACTGAAGCTTTCTTT. V gene TRBV10-3 combines with J gene TRBJ1-1; D call uncertain. CDR1 is ENHRY, CDR2 SYGVKD, per germline. V dropped 6 bases and J dropped 1 base, with 9 bases sitting between them. The CDR3 spans 13 residues.

The chain has TRBV30 and TRBJ2-5; 13 bases are shared with TRBD2. Germline assignment: CDR1 GTSNPN and CDR2 SVGIG (reference sequence). The CDR3 totals 15 residues. V shed 5 bases, J shed 7 bases, and the junction held 10 bases outside the gene matches. The CDR3 DNA follows: TGTGCCTGGGTAAAAGGACTAGCGGGGGTTGGGACCCAGTACTTC. Translation: CAWVKGLAGVGTQYF.

The chain uses TRBV28 and TRBJ2-7, with D uncertain. Per the germline V gene, CDR1 is MDHEN and CDR2 is SYDVKM. With 5 bases removed from V and 5 bases from J, the gap between germline ends came to 7 bases. The CDR3 is 11 residues long. Written as DNA, the CDR3 is TGTGCCAGCAGTACCCAAAACGAGCAGTACTTC. It specifies CASSTQNEQYF.

The chain recombines TRBV25-1 with TRBJ2-1, with a tentative D call TRBD2 (5 bases). The CDR3 loop spans 13 amino acids. V lost 2 bases and J lost 6, with 8 bases in between. Germline CDR1 is MGHDK and CDR2 is SYGVNS. The CDR3 DNA reads TGTGCCAGCAGTGAACAGGACTCCAATGAGCAGTTCTTC. Its translation: CASSEQDSNEQFF.

This chain uses TRBV27 with TRBJ1-5, with 12 bases identical to TRBD1. In germline, CDR1 is MNHEY, CDR2 SMNVEV (reference sequence). J gave up 5 bases and V 5 bases, and 10 bases lay outside the gene matches. This CDR3 is built from 17 residues. The DNA for the CDR3 is TGTGCCAGCAGTACTTATGGGACAGGGGGCGGGGATCAGCCCCAGCATTTT. Translated: CASSTYGTGGGDQPQHF.

This chain connects TRBV28 to TRBJ1-4; maybe TRBD1 (5 bases). Germline lookup yields CDR1 MDHEN and CDR2 SYDVKM. With 5 bases removed from V and 2 bases from J, the gap between germline ends came to 12 bases. This CDR3 has 15 amino acids. CDR3 region: CASSPPRETNEKLFF. The CDR3 region has the DNA TGTGCCAGCAGTCCGCCCAGGGAGACTAATGAAAAACTGTTTTTT.

The chain combines TRBV7-3 with TRBJ2-5; weak D call: TRBD2 (6 bases). Germline loops: CDR1 SGHTA, CDR2 FQGTGA. The CDR3 extends over 15 amino acids. Trimming stripped 0 bases from V and 4 bases from J, with 12 bases between. CDR3 in DNA: TGTGCCAGCAGCTTAACCGGGGGAACGGGAGAGACCCAGTACTTC. It yields the protein CASSLTGGTGETQYF. The full variable domain, with the rest looked up from reference TRBV7-3 and TRBJ2-5, is GAGVSQTPSNKVTEKGKYVELRCDPISGHTALYWYRQSLGQGPEFLIYFQGTGAADDSGLPNDRFFAVRPEGSVSTLKIQRTERGDSAVYLCASSLTGGTGETQYFGPGTRLLVL.

The chain uses TRBV7-9 and TRBJ1-1, with D unresolved. Trimming cost V 1 base and J 7 bases, with 10 bases left between them. The CDR3 extends over 13 amino acids. CDR1 is SEHNR and CDR2 is FQNEAQ in the germline V gene (reference sequence). The chain's CDR3 is CASSLDADREAFF. CDR3 sequence (DNA): TGTGCCAGCAGCTTAGATGCGGACCGTGAAGCTTTCTTT.

The chain links TRBV5-1 to TRBJ2-4; D not certain. CDR3 length equals 14 residues. Germline CDR1 SGHRS, CDR2 YFSETQ. Trimming cost V 0 bases and J 8 bases, with 12 bases left between them. As DNA, the CDR3 is TGCGCCAGCAGCTTGGCCATGGGGTTTGACATTCAGTACTTC. This translates into CASSLAMGFDIQYF.

The rearrangement joins TRBV5-1 to TRBJ2-5; the D is unclear. CDR3 size: 13 residues. Trimming took 2 bases from V and 2 from J, leaving 7 bases between them. CDR1 SGHRS and CDR2 YFSETQ come from the germline V gene. The CDR3 sequence is CASSFSGQETQYF. In nucleotides, the CDR3 is TGCGCCAGCAGCTTTAGTGGGCAAGAGACCCAGTACTTC. Variable domain in full (rest from reference TRBV5-1 and TRBJ2-5): KAGVTQTPRYLIKTRGQQVTLSCSPISGHRSVSWYQQTPGQGLQFLFEYFSETQRNKGNFPGRFSGRQFSNSRSEMNVSTLELGDSALYLCASSFSGQETQYFGPGTRLLVL.

The chain recombines TRBV4-1 with TRBJ1-6; no firm D call. Germline V gene lookup returns CDR1 MGHRA and CDR2 YSYEKL. The CDR3 contains 15 residues. V gave up 4 bases and J gave up 4 bases, with 11 bases separating them. CDR3 coding DNA: TGCGCCAGCAGCCTCGTTAGTGGGTATAATTCACCCCTCCACTTT. Translating gives CASSLVSGYNSPLHF.

The J gene is TRBJ2-7, the V gene TRBV5-1; D gene uncertain. The germline CDR1 and CDR2 sequences are SGHRS and YFSETQ. V shed 2 bases and J shed 0 bases, with 18 bases lying between them. The CDR3 runs 17 residues. The CDR3 DNA sequence: TGCGCCAGCAGCTTAACCATCACCGGGCTTCACTCCTACGAGCAGTACTTC. This encodes CASSLTITGLHSYEQYF.

The chain combines TRBV28 with TRBJ1-2; D ambiguous. The length of the CDR3 is 14 residues. Trimming took off 3 bases at V and 8 bases at J, with 16 bases between the two ends. Germline V gives CDR1 MDHEN, CDR2 SYDVKM. In DNA, the CDR3 is TGTGCCAGCAGTTTTGTGAGGACGGTCGGAGGCTACACCTTC. This gives the protein CASSFVRTVGGYTF.

J is TRBJ1-1 and V is TRBV12-5, with D possibly matching TRBD1 (6 bases). Germline V lookup: CDR1 LGHNT, CDR2 FRNRAP. CDR3 length equals 13 residues. Trimming cost V 4 bases and J 1 base, with 7 bases left between them. The CDR3 region is CASGSQGNTEAFF. CDR3 DNA: TGTGCTAGTGGTTCACAGGGGAACACTGAAGCTTTCTTT. Looking up the rest from reference TRBV12-5 and TRBJ1-1 gives the full variable domain: DARVTQTPRHKVTEMGQEVTMRCQPILGHNTVFWYRQTMMQGLELLAYFRNRAPLDDSGMPKDRFSAEMPDATLATLKIQPSEPRDSAVYFCASGSQGNTEAFFGQGTRLTVV.

The V and J genes are TRBV28 and TRBJ1-2, with a possible D match to TRBD1 (6 bases). Germline V gives CDR1 MDHEN, CDR2 SYDVKM. The V gene lost 5 bases and the J gene lost 0 bases, with 13 bases spanning the gap. The length of the CDR3 is 15 residues. CDR3 DNA sequence: TGTGCCAGCAGTGCTCCCGGGGGGCCTAACTATGGCTACACCTTC. It translates to CASSAPGGPNYGYTF.

The chain recombines TRBV10-3 with TRBJ1-5; a weak D match, TRBD1 (5 bases). Germline CDR1 is ENHRY and CDR2 is SYGVKD. The CDR3 loop spans 16 amino acids. V shed 1 base and J shed 1 base, with 11 bases lying between them. Here the CDR3 reads CAISEFLSGSNQPQHF. The CDR3 region has the DNA TGTGCCATCAGTGAGTTCCTTTCAGGGAGCAATCAGCCCCAGCATTTT.

The rearrangement links TRBV6-1 to TRBJ2-7, with a possible D match to TRBD1 (6 bases). Germline V lookup: CDR1 MNHNS, CDR2 SASEGT. The CDR3 has 13 residues. Trimming cost V 2 bases and J 4 bases, with 9 bases left between them. CDR3 sequence reads: CASSETGRYEQYF. The CDR3 DNA sequence: TGTGCCAGCAGTGAAACAGGGCGGTACGAGCAGTACTTC.

V gene TRBV21-1 combines with J gene TRBJ1-6; TRBD1 was called by the table and not checked on the DNA. TRBV21-1 is tagged as a pseudogene. This CDR3 is 17 amino acids long. In nucleotides, the CDR3 is TGTGCCAGCAGCAAAGTCTGCCCCCCGGGACAGGGTCCGGCCCTCCACTTT. Protein sequence: CASSKVCPPGQGPALHF.

The genes are TRBV19 and TRBJ1-5, with D unclear. Germline loops: CDR1 LNHDA, CDR2 SQIVND (reference sequence). CDR3 length: 13 amino acids. The DNA for the CDR3 is TGTGCGACGACCGACCGGAACAATCAGCCCCAGCATTTT. As protein: CATTDRNNQPQHF.

The chain links TRBV25-1 to TRBJ2-2; D ambiguous. The CDR3 consists of 12 residues. The V and J ends lost 4 bases and 6 bases respectively, with 6 bases between them. CDR1 and CDR2 from the germline V gene are MGHDK and SYGVNS. Here the CDR3 DNA reads TGTGCCAGCAGTGTTGGGTCCGGGGAGCTGTTTTTT. Its protein product is CASSVGSGELFF.

CDR3 sequence (DNA): TGTGCCAGCAGCGTGACGAGTAGGGTTTCTGGAAACACCATATATTTT. This translates into CASSVTSRVSGNTIYF. This chain links TRBV7-9 with TRBJ1-3; D unclear. In germline, CDR1 is SEHNR, CDR2 FQNEAQ (reference sequence). The germline V and J ends were trimmed by 5 bases and 1 base, with 15 bases remaining between them. The CDR3 contains 16 residues.

The chain combines TRBV3-1 (or the pseudogene TRBV3-2) with TRBJ1-1, with TRBD1 identical over 9 bases. The V gene's germline CDR1 is LGHDT and CDR2 YNNKEL (reference sequence). The CDR3 loop spans 15 amino acids. Unmatched junction bases numbered 9, after V lost 3 bases and J lost 7 bases. The CDR3 DNA reads TGTGCCAGCAGCCAGATGGGACAGGGTTTGGGTGAAGCTTTCTTT. This encodes CASSQMGQGLGEAFF.

The chain links TRBV7-2 to TRBJ2-6; D is unresolved. CDR3 length: 15 residues. CDR1 and CDR2 (germline): SGHTA, FQGNSA. V was clipped by 2 bases and J by 0 bases, with 5 bases between them. CDR3 DNA: TGTGCCAGCAGCTTACTGACCTCTGGGGCCAACGTCCTGACTTTC. Its translation is CASSLLTSGANVLTF.

This rearrangement joins TRBV6-5 to TRBJ2-5, with 11 bases identical to TRBD1. CDR1 and CDR2 from the germline V gene are MNHEY and SVGAGI. J gave up 5 bases and V 1 base, and 6 bases lay outside the gene matches. This CDR3 comprises 16 residues. CDR3 DNA sequence: TGTGCCAGCAGTTACTTGGACAGGGGGCAGAGGGAGACCCAGTACTTC. It translates to CASSYLDRGQRETQYF.

CDR3 region: CASSATGRPGTYEQYF. The CDR3 DNA sequence: TGTGCCAGCAGTGCAACGGGACGCCCTGGGACCTACGAGCAGTACTTC. V and J are TRBV6-1 and TRBJ2-7; the D gene could be TRBD1 or TRBD2 (5 bases each). V was clipped by 4 bases and J by 2 bases, with 18 bases between them. The CDR3 covers 16 residues. CDR1 is MNHNS, CDR2 SASEGT, per germline.